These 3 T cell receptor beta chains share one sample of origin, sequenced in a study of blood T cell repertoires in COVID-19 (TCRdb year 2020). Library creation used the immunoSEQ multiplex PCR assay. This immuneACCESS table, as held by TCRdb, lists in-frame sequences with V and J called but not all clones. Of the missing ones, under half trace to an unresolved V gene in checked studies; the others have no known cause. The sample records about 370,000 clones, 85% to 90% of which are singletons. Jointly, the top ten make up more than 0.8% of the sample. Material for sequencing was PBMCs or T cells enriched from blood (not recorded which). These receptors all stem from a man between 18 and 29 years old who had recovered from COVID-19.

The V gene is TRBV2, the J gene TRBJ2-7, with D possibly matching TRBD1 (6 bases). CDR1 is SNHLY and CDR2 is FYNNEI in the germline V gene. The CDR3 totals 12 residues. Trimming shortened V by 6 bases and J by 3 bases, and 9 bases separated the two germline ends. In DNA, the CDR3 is TGTGCCAGCAGGAAGGACAGCTACGAGCAGTACTTC. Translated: CASRKDSYEQYF. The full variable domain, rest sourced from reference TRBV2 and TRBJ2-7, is EPEVTQTPSHQVTQMGQEVILRCVPISNHLYFYWYRQILGQKVEFLVSFYNNEISEKSEIFDDQFSVERPDGSNFTLKIRSTKLEDSAMYFCASRKDSYEQYFGPGTRLTVT.

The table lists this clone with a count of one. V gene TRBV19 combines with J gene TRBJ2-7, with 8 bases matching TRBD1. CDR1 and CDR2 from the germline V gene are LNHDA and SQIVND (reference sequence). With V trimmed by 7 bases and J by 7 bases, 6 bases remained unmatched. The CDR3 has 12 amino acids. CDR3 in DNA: TGTGCCAGTACAGGGGGCGGTCGGGAGCAGTACTTC. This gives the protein CASTGGGREQYF.

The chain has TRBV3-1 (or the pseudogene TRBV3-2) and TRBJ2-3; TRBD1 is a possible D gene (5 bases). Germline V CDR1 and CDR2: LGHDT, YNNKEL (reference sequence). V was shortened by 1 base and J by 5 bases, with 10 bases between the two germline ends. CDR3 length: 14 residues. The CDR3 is CASSQGTNQDTQYF. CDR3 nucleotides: TGTGCCAGCAGCCAAGGGACAAATCAAGATACGCAGTATTTT.